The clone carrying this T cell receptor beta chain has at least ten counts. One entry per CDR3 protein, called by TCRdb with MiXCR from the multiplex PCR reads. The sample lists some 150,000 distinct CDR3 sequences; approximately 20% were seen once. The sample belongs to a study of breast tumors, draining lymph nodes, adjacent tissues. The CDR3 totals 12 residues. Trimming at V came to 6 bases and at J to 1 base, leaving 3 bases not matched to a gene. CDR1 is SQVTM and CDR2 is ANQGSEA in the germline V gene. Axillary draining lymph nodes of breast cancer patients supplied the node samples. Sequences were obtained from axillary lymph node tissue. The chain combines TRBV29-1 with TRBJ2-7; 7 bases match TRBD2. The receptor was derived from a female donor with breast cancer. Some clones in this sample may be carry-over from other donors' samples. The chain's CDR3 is CSVPGGSYEQYF. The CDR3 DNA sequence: TGCAGCGTCCCCGGGGGGTCCTACGAGCAGTACTTC.